The 25 T cell receptor beta chains below all came from one sample that was sequenced in a study of identical twins. TCRdb used MiXCR to reprocess the 5' RACE reads, holding one entry per CDR3 protein. The table has hundreds of thousands of distinct CDR3 sequences, about 12% seen once; the top ten hold around 1.5%. A further study also used this sample, focusing on yellow fever vaccine responses in identical twins.

Sequencing used PBMCs. Source of these receptors: a woman in her late teens or twenties in good health.

This clonotype has ten or more counts. This rearrangement joins TRBV6-5 to TRBJ2-3, with TRBD2 identical over 10 bases. V trimming: 3 bases; J trimming: 1 base; junction bases outside the gene matches: 7. Germline V gene sequence: CDR1 MNHEY, CDR2 SVGAGI. This CDR3 is 17 amino acids long. The CDR3 loop is CASSYPGTSDRTDTQYF. The CDR3 DNA follows: TGTGCCAGCAGTTATCCCGGGACTAGCGACCGCACAGATACGCAGTATTTT.

The chain combines TRBV7-6 with TRBJ2-5; D unclear. The CDR3 runs to 13 residues. Germline V CDR1 and CDR2: SGHVS, FNYEAQ. V was pared by 2 bases and J by 2 bases, with 6 bases between. The CDR3 nucleotides read TGTGCCAGCAGCTTAAACACGCAAGAGACCCAGTACTTC. Translation gives CASSLNTQETQYF.

The chain combines TRBV23-1 with TRBJ2-6, with 8 positions matching TRBD1. TRBV23-1 is given ORF status, its function remaining uncertain. J gave up 0 bases and V 4 bases, and 2 bases lay outside the gene matches. This CDR3 comprises 16 residues. CDR3 sequence (DNA): TGCGCCAGCAGTCGCGGGACAGGCTCTGGGGCCAACGTCCTGACTTTC. It translates to CASSRGTGSGANVLTF.

This clonotype was seen more than once but under ten times. The chain carries TRBV12-3 or TRBV12-4 and TRBJ1-5; 10 bases align to TRBD1. This CDR3 is built from 14 residues. The V segment lost 7 bases and the J segment 6 bases; nucleotides outside the gene matches: 6. CDR3 sequence reads: CASNPGQGSQPQHF. The CDR3 nucleotides are TGTGCCAGCAATCCGGGACAGGGGAGTCAGCCCCAGCATTTT.

This clonotype was detected a few times. The rearrangement links TRBV2 to TRBJ2-7; 11 positions agree with TRBD2. This CDR3 region has 13 residues. In germline, CDR1 is SNHLY, CDR2 FYNNEI. Trimming removed 9 bases from V and 2 bases from J; junction bases left unmatched: 3. CDR3 sequence: CASIAGGPYEQYF. The CDR3, as DNA: TGTGCCAGTATAGCGGGAGGGCCCTACGAGCAGTACTTC.

Remarks on this clonotype: A junction end diverges from the germline sequence, so it may reflect a read error. The chain recombines TRBV7-7 with TRBJ2-5, with 7 positions matching TRBD1. The CDR3 contains 14 residues. CDR1 and CDR2 from the germline V gene are SSHAT and FNYEAQ (reference sequence). CDR3 DNA sequence: TGTGCCAGCACCTTAGGGACAGCTATGGAGACCCAGTACTTC. Its translation is CASTLGTAMETQYF.

This CDR3 reads CSVVTSGSPDTQYF. Written as DNA, the CDR3 is TGCAGCGTTGTGACTAGCGGGAGCCCAGATACGCAGTATTTT. The J gene is TRBJ2-3, the V gene TRBV29-1, with 12 bases aligning to TRBD2. Germline V gene lookup returns CDR1 SQVTM and CDR2 ANQGSEA. The CDR3 consists of 14 residues. J was trimmed by 4 bases and V by 4 bases; bases with no gene match: 3.

This clonotype turned up a few times. The chain carries TRBV24-1 and TRBJ2-1, with no clear D. This CDR3 has 15 residues. V shed 5 bases and J shed 0 bases, with 10 bases lying between them. In germline, CDR1 is KGHDR, CDR2 SFDVKD. CDR3 nucleotides: TGTGCCACCAGTGCCCCGCGGAGCTCCTACAATGAGCAGTTCTTC. Its translation: CATSAPRSSYNEQFF.

This clonotype was seen more than once but under ten times. The chain uses TRBV5-1 and TRBJ1-1; D is undetermined. CDR3 length equals 13 residues. Between the trimmed V and J ends, which lost 5 bases and 2 bases, there was a span of 10 bases. Germline loops: CDR1 SGHRS, CDR2 YFSETQ. The CDR3: CASRRSINTEAFF. DNA of the CDR3: TGCGCCAGCAGACGGTCAATTAACACTGAAGCTTTCTTT.

This clonotype was found a few times. As DNA, the CDR3 is TGTGCCAGCAGTCTTGGGGGGACTAGCGATGAGCAGTTCTTC. Its translation is CASSLGGTSDEQFF. The genes are TRBV28 and TRBJ2-1; 10 bases are a match to TRBD2. CDR1 MDHEN and CDR2 SYDVKM come from the germline V gene. J lost 8 bases, V lost 5 bases, and 6 bases had no gene match. The CDR3 sequence is 14 residues long.

This sequence joins TRBV5-1 and TRBJ2-3; either TRBD1 or TRBD2 may supply D (5 bases each). V was cut by 3 bases and J by 6 bases, with 23 bases left in between. Germline lookup yields CDR1 SGHRS and CDR2 YFSETQ. This CDR3 has 17 residues. In DNA form, the CDR3 reads TGCGCCAGCAGCTCTGGCGAGGGGCCGATGGGAAGGGATACGCAGTATTTT. It specifies CASSSGEGPMGRDTQYF.

V gene TRBV20-1 combines with J gene TRBJ2-5; 9 positions match TRBD1. This CDR3 is built from 11 residues. Germline trimming cut 3 bases from V and 8 bases from J; bases unmatched to any gene: 1. Per the germline V gene, CDR1 is DFQATT and CDR2 is SNEGSKA (reference sequence). CDR3 residues: CSARTGGTQYF. DNA for the CDR3: TGCAGTGCTAGGACAGGGGGAACCCAGTACTTC.

The table lists this clonotype with many counts. The rearrangement links TRBV4-1 to TRBJ2-5, with 9 nucleotides matching TRBD1. Germline V gives CDR1 MGHRA, CDR2 YSYEKL. The trim removed 5 bases at V and 3 bases at J, leaving 4 bases unmatched. The CDR3 consists of 14 residues. The CDR3 DNA reads TGCGCCAGCAGCTTGAGGACAGGGGAAGAGACCCAGTACTTC. Protein product: CASSLRTGEETQYF.

V usage is TRBV29-1 and J usage is TRBJ2-1; D call uncertain. The germline gives CDR1 SQVTM, CDR2 ANQGSEA. V was shortened by 0 bases and J by 2 bases, with 11 bases between the two germline ends. The CDR3 is 15 amino acids. The chain's CDR3 is CSVEDPRSTYNEQFF. The CDR3 coding sequence is TGCAGCGTTGAAGATCCCCGGAGCACCTACAATGAGCAGTTCTTC.

This clonotype was observed once. This chain uses TRBV5-5 with TRBJ2-2; 12 bases line up with TRBD2. Germline trimming cut 2 bases from V and 6 bases from J; bases unmatched to any gene: 11. CDR3 length: 18 amino acids. Germline V gene data show CDR1 as SGHKS and CDR2 as YYEKEE (reference sequence). The CDR3 reads CASSLPSGRAGWAGELFF. The CDR3 coding sequence is TGTGCCAGCAGCTTACCTAGCGGGAGGGCCGGATGGGCCGGGGAGCTGTTTTTT.

In its sample, this clonotype was seen a few times. The chain uses TRBV5-1 and TRBJ2-5; TRBD2 matches at 7 bases. The junction had 9 bases not matched to a gene; V was cut back by 6 bases and J by 4 bases. Germline assignment: CDR1 SGHRS and CDR2 YFSETQ. This CDR3 is 14 amino acids long. CDR3 protein: CASNPQAGSETQYF. The DNA for the CDR3 is TGCGCCAGCAACCCTCAAGCGGGATCAGAGACCCAGTACTTC.

This clonotype was seen only a few times. This chain connects TRBV10-2 to TRBJ2-7; D may be TRBD1 (6 bases). The V gene's germline CDR1 is WSHSY and CDR2 SAAADI. Trimming pared 2 bases from V and 2 bases from J, leaving 16 bases between. The CDR3 consists of 16 residues. CDR3 residues: CASSEVGAGRTYEQYF. CDR3 sequence (DNA): TGCGCCAGCAGTGAGGTGGGGGCAGGGCGTACCTACGAGCAGTACTTC.

The chain links TRBV12-3 or TRBV12-4 to TRBJ2-2, with D possibly TRBD1 on 5 matching bases. V gave up 8 bases and J gave up 4 bases, with 23 bases separating them. The CDR3 length is 17 residues. CDR3 amino acids: CASHTRATPEATGELFF. The CDR3 DNA reads TGTGCCAGCCACACCAGGGCGACTCCCGAAGCCACCGGGGAGCTGTTTTTT.

V and J are TRBV25-1 and TRBJ2-1; 9 bases fit TRBD1. The CDR3 consists of 15 residues. Germline V gene sequence: CDR1 MGHDK, CDR2 SYGVNS. V was clipped by 4 bases and J by 8 bases; unmatched bases: 9. CDR3 sequence reads: CASSGGQGIVHEQFF. The CDR3 nucleotides read TGTGCCAGCAGTGGGGGACAGGGTATAGTCCATGAGCAGTTCTTC.

There are a few counts of this clonotype. The rearrangement uses TRBV5-1 and TRBJ1-1; D not resolved. Germline V gives CDR1 SGHRS, CDR2 YFSETQ. This CDR3 is built from 13 residues. V dropped 4 bases and J dropped 1 base, with 8 bases sitting between them. The CDR3 bases are TGCGCCAGCAGCCAAAAAACGAACACTGAAGCTTTCTTT. This sequence encodes CASSQKTNTEAFF.

In its sample, this clonotype was seen a few times. V gene TRBV7-9 combines with J gene TRBJ2-2, with D maybe TRBD2 (6 bases). V lost 11 bases and J 1 base, leaving 14 bases between the germline ends. CDR3 length: 14 residues. Germline V lookup: CDR1 SEHNR, CDR2 FQNEAQ (reference sequence). The CDR3 here is CAFGREKNTGELFF. Here the CDR3 DNA reads TGTGCCTTCGGGCGGGAAAAGAACACCGGGGAGCTGTTTTTT.

This clonotype occurred a few times. The V call is TRBV5-1, the J call TRBJ2-1; D may correspond to TRBD1 or TRBD2 (5 bases each). Per germline, CDR1 SGHRS and CDR2 YFSETQ. The CDR3 contains 14 residues. With 7 bases removed from V and 8 bases from J, the gap between germline ends came to 19 bases. CDR3 residues: CASGGLKFGDEQFF. CDR3 sequence (DNA): TGCGCCAGCGGGGGTTTGAAATTTGGGGATGAGCAGTTCTTC.

CDR3 sequence (DNA): TGCAGTGCTAGAGATCCGGGACAGGGGAGATACGTC. Protein product: CSARDPGQGRYV. The genes are TRBV20-1 and TRBJ2-7, with 10 bases matching TRBD1. This CDR3 has 12 amino acids. Germline assignment: CDR1 DFQATT and CDR2 SNEGSKA (reference sequence). Unmatched junction bases numbered 6, after V lost 0 bases and J lost 13 bases.

This clonotype appeared a few times. The chain recombines TRBV12-3 or TRBV12-4 with TRBJ2-3; D gene uncertain. This CDR3 spans 14 amino acids. The V and J ends lost 4 bases and 2 bases respectively, with 10 bases between them. The CDR3 here is CASSSEAYTDTQYF. The CDR3 bases are TGTGCCAGCAGTTCGGAAGCATACACAGATACGCAGTATTTT.

This clonotype came up a few times. The genes are TRBV5-1 and TRBJ2-3; 10 bases are shared with TRBD2. The CDR3 is 16 amino acids. The V and J ends lost 4 bases and 3 bases, in that order; junction bases with no gene match: 8. Germline V lookup: CDR1 SGHRS, CDR2 YFSETQ. The CDR3 reads CASSPIAGGSTDTQYF. CDR3 coding DNA: TGCGCCAGCAGCCCTATAGCGGGGGGCTCGACAGATACGCAGTATTTT.